These T cell receptor beta chains were read from a single sample in a study of blood T cell repertoires in COVID-19. TCRdb's table, derived via immunoSEQ multiplex PCR, lists solely in-frame clones and lacks some. The table includes about 220,000 clones, 86% detected once. The sequencing input was PBMCs or T cells enriched from blood (not recorded which). These TCRs come from a woman in her thirties or forties with acute COVID-19. Each CDR3 is given with its conserved first and last residue. The order of the fields is clone size, V gene, J gene, D gene, CDR3 DNA, CDR3 protein. The D gene is left open where the match is weak. Not every row has a clone size; where given, it reads once, few, many or a size class.

>NA|TRBV18|TRBJ1-1|NA
TGTGCCAGCTCACCAGGGGCCAACACTGAAGCTTTCTTT
CASSPGANTEAFF
>once|TRBV9|TRBJ2-3|TRBD2
TGTGCCAGCAGCACATCTAGCGGGCTCACAGATACGCAGTATTTT
CASSTSSGLTDTQYF
>NA|TRBV5-1|TRBJ2-1|TRBD1
TGCGCCAGCAGCGGGATAGCGACAGGGGTATCCTACAATGAGCAGTTCTTC
CASSGIATGVSYNEQFF
>few|TRBV14|TRBJ1-4|NA
TGTGCCAGCAGCTCTGGATTCGAGAGGGCGGAAAAACTGTTTTTT
CASSSGFERAEKLFF
>NA|TRBV5-1|TRBJ1-2|NA
TGCGCCAGCAGCCCGTTTGGAGGGGAATGGGGGGAAGGAGGCTACACCTTC
CASSPFGGEWGEGGYTF
>NA|TRBV28|TRBJ1-2|NA
TGTGCCAGCAGTTTGATTCGGGAGCCTTGGCATGGCTACACCTTC
CASSLIREPWHGYTF
>NA|TRBV30|TRBJ1-4|TRBD1
TGTGCCTGGAGTACCCAGACAGGGATTCTGTTTTTT
CAWSTQTGILFF
>NA|TRBV15|TRBJ1-4|TRBD1
TGTGCCACCAGCTCCCGACAGGGCTATGAAAAACTGTTTTTT
CATSSRQGYEKLFF
>NA|TRBV11-2|TRBJ2-7|TRBD2
TGTGCCAGCAGCCCAGGGCTAGCGGGGGTAATCTCCTACGAGCAGTACTTC
CASSPGLAGVISYEQYF
>NA|TRBV6-4|TRBJ2-3|TRBD2
TGTGCCAGCAGATTTAGCGGGGGGGCCCTTGATACGCAGTATTTT
CASRFSGGALDTQYF
>NA|TRBV7-9|TRBJ2-7|NA
TGTGCCAGCAGCCGACCAGATACACAGGACCTAGCGCACGAGCAGTACTTC
CASSRPDTQDLAHEQYF
>once|TRBV19|TRBJ2-5|TRBD2
TGTGCCAGTAGTATGTCGCTAGCGGGGGGCAACCAAGAGACCCAGTACTTC
CASSMSLAGGNQETQYF
>NA|TRBV5-4|TRBJ1-2|NA
TGTGCCAGCAGCTTGTTCAGGGCGGATGGCTACACCTTC
CASSLFRADGYTF
>NA|TRBV7-2|TRBJ2-1|NA
TGTGCCAGCAGCTTAAATCGTGGTGCTAGCTCCTACAATGAGCAGTTCTTC
CASSLNRGASSYNEQFF
>NA|TRBV30|TRBJ1-5|NA
TGTGCCTGGAGTATGGAGGGTGGTCAGCCCCAGCATTTT
CAWSMEGGQPQHF
>NA|TRBV6-1|TRBJ1-3|NA
TGTGCCAGCAGTGAGGGCAGCTCTGGAAACACCATATATTTT
CASSEGSSGNTIYF
>NA|TRBV6-5|TRBJ1-4|NA
TGTGCCAGCAGCAGGGGTGCGGCTAATGAAAAACTGTTTTTT
CASSRGAANEKLFF
>NA|TRBV3-1/TRBV3-2|TRBJ2-2|NA
TGTGCCAGCAGCCAACGGTCCGGGGGACGCAGGAACACCGGGGAGCTGTTTTTT
CASSQRSGGRRNTGELFF
>NA|TRBV2|TRBJ1-6|NA
TGTGCCAGCGGCCGGGAGGACAGCTATAATTCACCCCTCCACTTT
CASGREDSYNSPLHF
>NA|TRBV7-9|TRBJ1-1|NA
TGTGCCAGCAGCGTCCCCCCGGGACAAACGAACACTGAAGCTTTCTTT
CASSVPPGQTNTEAFF
>NA|TRBV14|TRBJ2-1|NA
TGTGCCAGCAGCACCAAACAGGGCAATGAGCAGTTCTTC
CASSTKQGNEQFF
>NA|TRBV7-3|TRBJ1-1|NA
TGTGCCAGCAGCTTATACCCAGGGGTACAGGCTGAAGCTTTCTTT
CASSLYPGVQAEAFF
>NA|TRBV18|TRBJ2-2|TRBD2
TGTGCCAGCTCACCGGGGACTAGCGGGGGAGACACCGGGGAGCTGTTTTTT
CASSPGTSGGDTGELFF
>NA|TRBV12-3/TRBV12-4|TRBJ2-3|NA
TGTGCCAGCAGTTTACTGGATACGCAGTATTTT
CASSLLDTQYF
>NA|TRBV20-1|TRBJ1-1|NA
TGCAGTGCTAGAGACGGGACTGAAGCTTTCTTT
CSARDGTEAFF
>NA|TRBV3-1/TRBV3-2|TRBJ1-2|TRBD1
TGTGCCAGCAGCCAGGTCAGGGGGCGAAACTCTATCTCTGGCTACACCTTC
CASSQVRGRNSISGYTF
>NA|TRBV19|TRBJ2-2|NA
TGTGCCAGTAGTATAGCACATGTTCTGACCGGGGAGCTGTTTTTT
CASSIAHVLTGELFF
>once|TRBV6-5|TRBJ1-5|NA
TGTGCCAGCACCAGGGGAGGGAACAATCAGCCCCAGCATTTT
CASTRGGNNQPQHF
>NA|TRBV2|TRBJ1-1|NA
TGTGCCAGCAGGAGCACGACAGCCTACACTGAAGCTTTCTTT
CASRSTTAYTEAFF
>NA|TRBV5-3|TRBJ2-1|NA
TGTGCCAGAAGCCCGCAGTGTAAGTTCTTC
CARSPQCKFF
>NA|TRBV9|TRBJ2-5|TRBD2
TGTGCCAGCAGCGAGGGACTATCGAAAGAGACCCAGTACTTC
CASSEGLSKETQYF
>NA|TRBV6-5|TRBJ1-4|NA
TGTGCCAGCAGTCCCCAGGAGGGCCGTAATGAAAAACTGTTTTTT
CASSPQEGRNEKLFF
>NA|TRBV7-2|TRBJ2-7|NA
TGTGCCAGCAGCTCCGTTAAGTGGGTTAGCGGTGTGGTCCACGAGCAGTACTTC
CASSSVKWVSGVVHEQYF
>NA|TRBV18|TRBJ1-1|TRBD1
TGTGCCAGCTCACCCATGGGGGGCTGGGGACAGGCCACTGAAGCTTTCTTT
CASSPMGGWGQATEAFF
>once|TRBV11-3|TRBJ2-4|TRBD2
TGTGCCAGCAGCTTTACTAGCGAGGGTGCTCAGTACTTC
CASSFTSEGAQYF
>once|TRBV7-2|TRBJ2-3|NA
TGTGCCAGCAGCTTAGCGTCAGGGGCCACAGATACGCAGTATTTT
CASSLASGATDTQYF
>once|TRBV7-8|TRBJ1-1|NA
TGTGCCAGCAGCCTACTACAGGGCTACACTGAAGCTTTCTTT
CASSLLQGYTEAFF
>few|TRBV3-1/TRBV3-2|TRBJ2-1|NA
TGTGCCAGCAGCCAGGAGGGAGCCTTCAATGAGCAGTTCTTC
CASSQEGAFNEQFF
>few|TRBV20-1|TRBJ1-6|NA
TGCAGTGCTATTGACGGGGGTTTTGGGCCACCCCTCCACTTT
CSAIDGGFGPPLHF
>NA|TRBV6-5|TRBJ1-1|NA
TGTGCCAGCAGTTCACAGGGCCTTGGAAACACTGAAGCTTTCTTT
CASSSQGLGNTEAFF
>NA|TRBV5-6|TRBJ1-1|NA
TGTGCCAGCAGCCGTAGCGAGGTAAATGAAGCTTTCTTT
CASSRSEVNEAFF
>NA|TRBV10-3|TRBJ2-1|NA
TGTGCCATCAGTGAGTCGGGGCGGGGTTTATACAATGAGCAGTTCTTC
CAISESGRGLYNEQFF
>NA|TRBV4-1|TRBJ1-5|TRBD1
TGCGCCAGCAGCCAAGTGGACAGGAGTGATCAGCCCCAGCATTTT
CASSQVDRSDQPQHF
>NA|TRBV18|TRBJ1-2|TRBD1
TGTGCCAGCTCACCACTTGGACAGGGTGGCGTTGGCTACACCTTC
CASSPLGQGGVGYTF
>NA|TRBV3-1/TRBV3-2|TRBJ1-5|NA
TGTGCCAGCAGCCAAGTTAATATCCAGCCCCAGCATTTT
CASSQVNIQPQHF
>NA|TRBV4-2|TRBJ1-1|NA
TGTGCCAGCAGCCAAGACAGGGGTATGAACACTGAAGCTTTCTTT
CASSQDRGMNTEAFF
>NA|TRBV3-1/TRBV3-2|TRBJ1-2|TRBD1
TGTGCCAGCAGCCAAGAGTTTTGGGGCAGGGGGCATGGCTACACCTTC
CASSQEFWGRGHGYTF
>NA|TRBV19|TRBJ1-1|TRBD1
TGTGCCACGGGCCCCGGGACAGGGCCTAGTGAAGCTTTCTTT
CATGPGTGPSEAFF
>once|TRBV19|TRBJ1-1|NA
TGTGCCAGTAGTATAGAGGCGGTCGCGCGCGGAACTGAAGCTTTCTTT
CASSIEAVARGTEAFF
>NA|TRBV6-5|TRBJ1-1|NA
TGTGCCAGCACTCAAGGGGCTCAGGGAAAAACTGAAGCTTTCTTT
CASTQGAQGKTEAFF
>NA|TRBV25-1|TRBJ1-1|NA
TGTGCCAGCAGTGAAATGGGACTGGGGGCTTTCTTT
CASSEMGLGAFF
>NA|TRBV21-1|TRBJ1-2|NA
TGTGCCAGCCAGTATCAGGGGGATAAGAAGATTTATGGCTACACCTTC
CASQYQGDKKIYGYTF
>NA|TRBV19|TRBJ1-3|NA
TGTGCCAGTAGTAAACCGGGGACCGCGGGAGGAAACACCATATATTTT
CASSKPGTAGGNTIYF
>NA|TRBV7-8|TRBJ2-7|TRBD1
TGTGCCAGCAGCCACGGACAGGTCCACTACGAGCAGTACTTC
CASSHGQVHYEQYF
>NA|TRBV21-1|TRBJ2-2|NA
TGTGCCAGCAGCGTACGGGACAGCCAAAGCCAAATTAACACCGGGGAGCTGTTTTTT
CASSVRDSQSQINTGELFF